These T cell receptor beta chains were read from a single sample in a study of early T cells in non-severe SARS-CoV-2 infection. TCRdb called the 5' RACE reads again in MiXCR, with one record for every CDR3 protein. In the table there are around 80,000 distinct CDR3 sequences, 10% of which are singletons. This specimen consisted of whole blood, obtained at baseline. Receptors originate from an adult who was a healthcare worker with PCR-confirmed SARS-CoV-2 infection or an uninfected control (not recorded which). Both conserved end residues are part of each CDR3. A D gene is named only where the DNA matches it firmly. Only part of the rows carry a size: once, few, many, or a class if the clone is expanded.

TRBJ2-6 | - | - | TRBV4-1 | CASSNRGTGANVLTF | TGCGCCAGCAGCAACCGGGGGACGGGGGCCAACGTCCTGACTTTC
TRBJ2-7 | many | - | TRBV19 | CASSPSGVPPYEQYF | TGTGCCAGTAGCCCCTCAGGCGTTCCCCCCTACGAGCAGTACTTC
TRBJ2-1 | few | TRBD2 | TRBV7-2 | CASSFGLAGSARYNEQFF | TGTGCCAGCAGCTTCGGACTAGCGGGTTCAGCTCGGTACAATGAGCAGTTCTTC
TRBJ2-3 | - | - | TRBV30 | CAWSVPSVADTQYF | TGTGCCTGGAGTGTACCGAGCGTAGCAGATACGCAGTATTTT
TRBJ2-1 | many | - | TRBV4-2 | CASSQPIGGTSEQFF | TGTGCCAGCAGCCAACCCATCGGCGGGACTTCGGAGCAGTTCTTC
TRBJ2-3 | few | TRBD2 | TRBV7-2 | CASSFRLAGITDTQYF | TGTGCCAGCAGCTTTCGACTAGCGGGAATCACAGATACGCAGTATTTT
TRBJ2-1 | many | - | TRBV7-9 | CASSPRGTGDTEQFF | TGTGCCAGCAGCCCCCGGGGGACGGGAGATACTGAGCAGTTCTTC
TRBJ2-7 | - | TRBD1 | TRBV28 | CASRSDRVFSYEQYF | TGTGCCAGCAGAAGTGACAGGGTGTTCTCCTACGAGCAGTACTTC
TRBJ2-5 | - | - | TRBV6-5 | CASSAGGLETQYF | TGTGCCAGCAGTGCCGGGGGGCTAGAGACCCAGTACTTC
TRBJ1-4 | many | - | TRBV4-1 | CASSETHQGNEKLFF | TGCGCCAGCAGCGAAACCCATCAGGGTAATGAAAAACTGTTTTTT
TRBJ2-1 | many | - | TRBV25-1 | CASLNGIGNEQFF | TGTGCCAGCCTAAACGGGATCGGGAATGAGCAGTTCTTC
TRBJ1-6 | - | - | TRBV27 | CASSFGPYNSPLHF | TGTGCCAGCAGCTTCGGGCCCTATAATTCACCCCTCCACTTT
TRBJ2-7 | - | TRBD1 | TRBV6-5 | CASTATGGSYEQYF | TGTGCCAGCACGGCCACAGGGGGCTCCTACGAGCAGTACTTC
TRBJ2-5 | - | TRBD2 | TRBV20-1 | CSAPNSGRAGETQYF | TGCAGTGCACCGAATAGCGGGAGGGCCGGGGAGACCCAGTACTTC
TRBJ1-4 | - | TRBD1 | TRBV4-1 | CASSQPGGGNEKLFF | TGCGCCAGCAGCCAGCCAGGGGGGGGCAATGAAAAACTGTTTTTT
TRBJ2-1 | many | - | TRBV6-5 | CASSYAGEQFF | TGTGCCAGCAGTTACGCGGGTGAGCAGTTCTTC
TRBJ2-2 | few | - | TRBV2 | CASRRDAGELFF | TGTGCCAGCAGAAGGGACGCCGGGGAGCTGTTTTTT
TRBJ2-1 | few | - | TRBV19 | CASRGGTINNEQFF | TGTGCCAGTAGAGGTGGGACCATTAACAATGAGCAGTTCTTC
TRBJ2-1 | many | TRBD1 | TRBV20-1 | CSAREADRGQIEQFF | TGCAGTGCTAGAGAGGCGGACAGGGGCCAGATCGAGCAGTTCTTC
TRBJ2-7 | few | - | TRBV28 | CASSPGPSSYEQYF | TGTGCCAGCAGCCCAGGACCTAGCTCCTACGAGCAGTACTTC
TRBJ1-4 | once | TRBD1 | TRBV29-1 | CSVEDVTGAGREKLFF | TGCAGCGTTGAAGACGTTACAGGGGCAGGACGTGAAAAACTGTTTTTT
TRBJ2-5 | - | - | TRBV11-2 | CASSFGAATETQYF | TGTGCCAGCAGCTTCGGGGCCGCCACGGAGACCCAGTACTTC
TRBJ2-5 | - | - | TRBV20-1 | CSAHPGETQYF | TGCAGTGCCCATCCGGGGGAGACCCAGTACTTC
TRBJ2-2 | many | - | TRBV28 | CATHTPITGELFF | TGTGCCACACACACGCCCATCACCGGGGAGCTGTTTTTT
TRBJ2-4 | many | - | TRBV5-1 | CASSLGHSLAKNIQYF | TGCGCCAGCAGCTTGGGACACAGCCTAGCCAAAAACATTCAGTACTTC